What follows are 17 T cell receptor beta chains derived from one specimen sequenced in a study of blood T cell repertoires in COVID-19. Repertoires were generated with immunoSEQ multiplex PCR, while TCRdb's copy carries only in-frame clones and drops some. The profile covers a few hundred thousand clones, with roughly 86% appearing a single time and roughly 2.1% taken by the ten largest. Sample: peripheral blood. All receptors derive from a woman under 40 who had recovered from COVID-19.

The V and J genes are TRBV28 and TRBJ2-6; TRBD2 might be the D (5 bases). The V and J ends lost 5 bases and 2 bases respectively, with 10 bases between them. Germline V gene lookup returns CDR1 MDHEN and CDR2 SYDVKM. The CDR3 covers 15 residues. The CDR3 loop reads CASSRRGPGANVLTF. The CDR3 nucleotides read TGTGCCAGCAGTCGTCGAGGGCCTGGGGCCAACGTCCTGACTTTC.

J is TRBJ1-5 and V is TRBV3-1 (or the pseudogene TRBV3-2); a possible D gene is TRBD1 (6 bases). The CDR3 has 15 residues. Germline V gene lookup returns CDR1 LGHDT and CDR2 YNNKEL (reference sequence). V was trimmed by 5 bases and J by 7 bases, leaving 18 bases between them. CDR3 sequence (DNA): TGTGCCAGCAGCTTGGGACCAGGGGACATCCAGCCCCAGCATTTT. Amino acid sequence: CASSLGPGDIQPQHF.

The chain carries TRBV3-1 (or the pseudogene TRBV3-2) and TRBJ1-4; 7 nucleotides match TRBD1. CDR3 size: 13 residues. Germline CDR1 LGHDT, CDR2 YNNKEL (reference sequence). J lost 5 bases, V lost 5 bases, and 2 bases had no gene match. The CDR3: CASSDRVNEKLFF. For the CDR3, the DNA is TGTGCCAGCAGCGACAGGGTCAATGAAAAACTGTTTTTT.

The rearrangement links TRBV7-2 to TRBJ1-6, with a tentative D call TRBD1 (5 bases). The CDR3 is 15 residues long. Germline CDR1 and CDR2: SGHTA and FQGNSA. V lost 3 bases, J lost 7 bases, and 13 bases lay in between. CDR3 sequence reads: CASSFGGKGNSPLHF. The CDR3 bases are TGTGCCAGCAGCTTTGGTGGCAAGGGGAATTCACCCCTCCACTTT.

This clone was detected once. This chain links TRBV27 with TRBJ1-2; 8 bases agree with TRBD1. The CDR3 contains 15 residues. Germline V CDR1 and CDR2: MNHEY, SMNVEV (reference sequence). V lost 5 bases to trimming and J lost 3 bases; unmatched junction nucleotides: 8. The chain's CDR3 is CASSASGGPYYGYTF. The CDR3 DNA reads TGTGCCAGCAGTGCCTCAGGGGGCCCCTACTATGGCTACACCTTC.

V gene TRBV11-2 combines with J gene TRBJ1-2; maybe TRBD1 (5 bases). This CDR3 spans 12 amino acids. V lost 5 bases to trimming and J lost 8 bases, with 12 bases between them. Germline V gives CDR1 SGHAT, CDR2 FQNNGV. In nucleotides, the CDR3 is TGTGCCAGCAGCCGGACGGGGGAAGGCTACACCTTC. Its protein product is CASSRTGEGYTF.

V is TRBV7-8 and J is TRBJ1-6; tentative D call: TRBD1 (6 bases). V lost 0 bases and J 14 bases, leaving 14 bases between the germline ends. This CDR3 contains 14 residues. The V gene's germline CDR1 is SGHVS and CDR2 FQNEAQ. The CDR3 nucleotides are TGTGCCAGCAGCTTAGCTGAAGGGGGATCTACCCTCCACTTT. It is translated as CASSLAEGGSTLHF. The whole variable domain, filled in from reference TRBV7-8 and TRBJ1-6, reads GAGVSQSPRYKVAKRGQDVALRCDPISGHVSLFWYQQALGQGPEFLTYFQNEAQLDKSGLPSDRFFAERPEGSVSTLKIQRTQQEDSAVYLCASSLAEGGSTLHFGNGTRLTVT.

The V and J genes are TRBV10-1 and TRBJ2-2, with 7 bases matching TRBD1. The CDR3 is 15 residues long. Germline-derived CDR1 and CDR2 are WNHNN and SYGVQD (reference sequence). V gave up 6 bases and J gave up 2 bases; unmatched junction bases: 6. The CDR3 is CASRAGTANTGELFF. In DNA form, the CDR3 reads TGCGCCAGCAGGGCCGGGACAGCAAACACCGGGGAGCTGTTTTTT.

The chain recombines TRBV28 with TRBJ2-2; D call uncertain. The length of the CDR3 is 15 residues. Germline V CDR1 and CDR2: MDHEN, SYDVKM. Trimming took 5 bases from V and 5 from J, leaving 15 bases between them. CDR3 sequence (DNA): TGTGCCAGCAGTACCTCATTCCTAGAGACCGGGGAGCTGTTTTTT. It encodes CASSTSFLETGELFF.

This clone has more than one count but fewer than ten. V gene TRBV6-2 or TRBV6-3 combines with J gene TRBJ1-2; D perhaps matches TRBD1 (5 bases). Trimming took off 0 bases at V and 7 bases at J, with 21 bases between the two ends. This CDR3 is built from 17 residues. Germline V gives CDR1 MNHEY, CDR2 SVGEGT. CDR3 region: CASSYSTIRRPGGGYTF. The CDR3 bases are TGTGCCAGCAGTTACTCGACAATACGGCGACCGGGGGGTGGCTACACCTTC.

CDR3 loop: CASSPTTGLTYNSPLHF. DNA for the CDR3: TGCGCCAGCAGCCCCACAACAGGGCTGACCTATAATTCACCCCTCCACTTT. The chain combines TRBV4-1 with TRBJ1-6; D perhaps matches TRBD1 (6 bases). CDR1 is MGHRA, CDR2 YSYEKL, per germline. Trimming took 4 bases from V and 2 from J, leaving 15 bases between them. This CDR3 has 17 amino acids.

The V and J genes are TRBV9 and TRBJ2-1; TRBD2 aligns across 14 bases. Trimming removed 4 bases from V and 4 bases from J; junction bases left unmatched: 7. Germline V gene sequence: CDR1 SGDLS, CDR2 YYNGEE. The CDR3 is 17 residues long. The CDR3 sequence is CASSPQGLAGEYNEQFF. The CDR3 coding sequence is TGTGCCAGCAGCCCCCAGGGACTAGCGGGGGAGTACAATGAGCAGTTCTTC.

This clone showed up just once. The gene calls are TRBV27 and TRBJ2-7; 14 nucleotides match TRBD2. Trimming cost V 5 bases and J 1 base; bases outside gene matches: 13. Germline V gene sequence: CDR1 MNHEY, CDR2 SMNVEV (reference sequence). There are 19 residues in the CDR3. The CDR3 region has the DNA TGTGCCAGCAGTCCCCTTGGACTAGCGGGAGGTCTACAGTCCTACGAGCAGTACTTC. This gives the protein CASSPLGLAGGLQSYEQYF.

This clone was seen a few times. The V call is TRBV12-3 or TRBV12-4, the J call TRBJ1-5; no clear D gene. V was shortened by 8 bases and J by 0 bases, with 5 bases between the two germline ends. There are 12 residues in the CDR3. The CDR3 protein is CASDFSNQPQHF. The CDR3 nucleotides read TGTGCCAGCGACTTTAGCAATCAGCCCCAGCATTTT.

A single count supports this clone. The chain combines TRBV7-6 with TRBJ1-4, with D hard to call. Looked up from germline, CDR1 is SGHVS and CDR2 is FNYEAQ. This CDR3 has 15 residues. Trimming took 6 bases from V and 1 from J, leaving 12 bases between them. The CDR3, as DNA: TGTGCCAGCAGTTCTTTTAGGAGAACTAATGAAAAACTGTTTTTT. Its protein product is CASSSFRRTNEKLFF.

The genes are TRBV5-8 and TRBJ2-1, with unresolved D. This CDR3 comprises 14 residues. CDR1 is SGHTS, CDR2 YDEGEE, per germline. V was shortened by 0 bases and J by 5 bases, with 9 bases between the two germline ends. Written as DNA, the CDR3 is TGTGCCAGCAGCTTGGATACATATAACAATGAGCAGTTCTTC. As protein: CASSLDTYNNEQFF. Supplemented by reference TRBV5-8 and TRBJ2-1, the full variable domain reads EAGVTQSPTHLIKTRGQQATLRCSPISGHTSVYWYQQALGLGLQFLLWYDEGEERNRGNFPPRFSGRQFPNYSSELNVNALELEDSALYLCASSLDTYNNEQFFGPGTRLTVL.

In DNA, the CDR3 is TGTGCCAGCAGTCAGGGGCTAACGGTGATGGATGAGCAGTTCTTC. Translated: CASSQGLTVMDEQFF. The chain has TRBV6-2 or TRBV6-3 and TRBJ2-1; D possibly corresponds to TRBD1 (6 bases). The V end lost 5 bases, the J end lost 8 bases, and 19 bases lay between the germline ends. This CDR3 is 15 amino acids long. Germline CDR1 is MNHEY and CDR2 is SVGEGT.